This T cell receptor (beta chain) was identified in a study of blood T cell repertoires in COVID-19. The CDR3 totals 13 residues. From germline, CDR1 is MNHNS and CDR2 SASEGT. V dropped 3 bases and J dropped 1 base, with 6 bases sitting between them. The method was immunoSEQ multiplex PCR; TCRdb's version includes in-frame clones alone and lacks a portion of them. Seen here are nearly 300,000 clones, 84% observed once, and the top ten hold about 1.6%. The sequencing input was peripheral blood. The TCR sequence derives from a human donor with COVID-19, enrolled during active disease. The donor label of this sample is uncertain. The chain couples TRBV6-1 to TRBJ1-1; D not certain. CDR3 amino acids: CASSDGENTEAFF. The CDR3 coding sequence is TGTGCCAGCAGTGACGGGGAGAACACTGAAGCTTTCTTT.